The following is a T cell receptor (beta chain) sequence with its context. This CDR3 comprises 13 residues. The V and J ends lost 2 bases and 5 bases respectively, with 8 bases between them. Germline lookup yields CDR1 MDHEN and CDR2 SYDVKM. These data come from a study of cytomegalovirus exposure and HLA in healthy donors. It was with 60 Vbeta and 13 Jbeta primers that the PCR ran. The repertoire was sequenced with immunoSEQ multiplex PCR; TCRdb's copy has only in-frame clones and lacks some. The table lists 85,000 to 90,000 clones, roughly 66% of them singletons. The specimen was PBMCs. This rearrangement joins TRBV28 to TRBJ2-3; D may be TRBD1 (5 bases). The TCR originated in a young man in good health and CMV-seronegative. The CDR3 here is CASSLRQGDTQYF. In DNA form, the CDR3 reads TGTGCCAGCAGTTTAAGGCAGGGAGATACGCAGTATTTT. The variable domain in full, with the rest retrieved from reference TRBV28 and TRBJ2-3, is DVKVTQSSRYLVKRTGEKVFLECVQDMDHENMFWYRQDPGLGLRLIYFSYDVKMKEKGDIPEGYSVSREKKERFSLILESASTNQTSMYLCASSLRQGDTQYFGPGTRLTVL.